The rows below give T cell receptor beta chains drawn from one sample of a study of cytomegalovirus exposure and HLA in healthy donors. Sequencing used immunoSEQ multiplex PCR; TCRdb keeps in-frame clones, though not all of them. This table holds roughly 150,000 clones, about 75% found once. Sequenced sample: PBMCs. These receptors were taken from a man aged 25 to 45 in good health and CMV-seronegative. CDR3s include the opening cysteine and the closing phenylalanine or tryptophan. D genes are given only for firm matches. Clone size, where shown, is once, few, many, or a class for clones that have expanded.

>TRBJ2-7|TRBV7-8|few|NA
TGTGCCAGCAGGCCAGAATACGCCTACGAGCAGTACTTC
CASRPEYAYEQYF
>TRBJ2-7|TRBV5-4|NA|TRBD2
TGTGCCAGCAGCCCTCATTTAAAAGCGGGGGTGAGCTCCTACGAGCAGTACTTC
CASSPHLKAGVSSYEQYF
>TRBJ1-2|TRBV11-1|NA|NA
TGTGCCAGCAGCTCGATTCCGGGAGCGCTCGGCTACACCTTC
CASSSIPGALGYTF
>TRBJ2-2|TRBV7-3|NA|TRBD2
TGTGCCAGCAGCTCCCGGGACGGGGGGACCGGGGAGCTGTTTTTT
CASSSRDGGTGELFF
>TRBJ2-3|TRBV27|NA|TRBD1
TGTGCCAGCAGTTTATCTAAGGGGGCCTTCACAGATACGCAGTATTTT
CASSLSKGAFTDTQYF
>TRBJ2-5|TRBV2|NA|NA
TGTGCCAGCAGTGTCCGGAGAGCGAGCAAGGAGACCCAGTACTTC
CASSVRRASKETQYF
>TRBJ1-2|TRBV15|NA|TRBD1
TGTGCCACTGGGACAGGGGACTCCTATGGCTACACCTTC
CATGTGDSYGYTF
>TRBJ2-1|TRBV28|once|TRBD2
TGTGCCAGCACCAGAGTAGCGGGGAGGACGAATGAGCAGTTCTTC
CASTRVAGRTNEQFF
>TRBJ2-7|TRBV29-1|NA|NA
TGCAGCGTTGGGGCCTCGGAGGCCTACGAGCAGTACTTC
CSVGASEAYEQYF
>TRBJ2-5|TRBV7-7|NA|NA
TGTGCCAGCAGCGGGACAATTCAAGAGACCCAGTACTTC
CASSGTIQETQYF
>TRBJ1-5|TRBV27|once|NA
TGTGCCAGCAGTCCTCGTGAGTACAATCAGCCCCAGCATTTT
CASSPREYNQPQHF
>TRBJ2-3|TRBV2|NA|NA
TGTGCCAGCAGTGCGAGGTCAGGGGGCACAGATACGCAGTATTTT
CASSARSGGTDTQYF
>TRBJ2-7|TRBV30|NA|TRBD2
TGTGCCTGGACTAGCGGGAGCTACGAGCAGTACTTC
CAWTSGSYEQYF
>TRBJ1-2|TRBV11-3|NA|NA
TGTGCCAGCAGCGCCCTTGGACATTGGGATGGCTACACCTTC
CASSALGHWDGYTF
>TRBJ1-2|TRBV7-9|NA|NA
TGTGCCAGCAGCGCGGGCGGAGGGGACTATGGCTACACCTTC
CASSAGGGDYGYTF
>TRBJ1-2|TRBV7-2|NA|TRBD1
TGTGCCAGCAGCTTAACTACAACGGACAGGACCTATGGCTACACCTTC
CASSLTTTDRTYGYTF
>TRBJ2-3|TRBV27|NA|TRBD2
TGTGCCAGCAGTCCCGGGACTAGCGGGAGTTGGGCAGATACGCAGTATTTT
CASSPGTSGSWADTQYF
>TRBJ2-3|TRBV7-3|NA|TRBD2
TGTGCCAGCAGCCGACTAGCGGGGCCTAGCACAGATACGCAGTATTTT
CASSRLAGPSTDTQYF
>TRBJ1-5|TRBV5-1|NA|TRBD1
TGCGCCAGCAGCATCCCCCGGGACAGGGGGGAGCATTTT
CASSIPRDRGEHF
>TRBJ1-5|TRBV11-2|NA|TRBD1
TGTGCCAGCAGCAAGGGCACAGGGGATCAGCCCCAGCATTTT
CASSKGTGDQPQHF